The 12 T cell receptor beta chains reported below all come from one sample, sequenced in a study of blood T cell repertoires in COVID-19. Only in-frame clones appear in the TCRdb table, and some are missing; sequencing was by immunoSEQ multiplex PCR. The sample holds approximately 180,000 clones, about 77% seen once. Sequencing was performed on PBMCs or T cells enriched from blood (not recorded which). The receptors were gathered from a woman aged 45-65 years with acute COVID-19.

This clone was recorded many times. This CDR3 is also generated by other DNA sequences in the sample. This chain uses TRBV25-1 with TRBJ1-3, with D unresolved. Trimming stripped 6 bases from V and 1 base from J, with 4 bases between. Germline V gives CDR1 MGHDK, CDR2 SYGVNS. This CDR3 has 12 residues. CDR3 sequence (DNA): TGTGCCAGCAGCCCTTCTGGAAACACCATATATTTT. Translated: CASSPSGNTIYF.

This clone occurred a few times. The gene calls are TRBV6-5 and TRBJ2-1, with TRBD1 as a possible D gene (5 bases). From germline, CDR1 is MNHEY and CDR2 SVGAGI. The V end was cut by 4 bases, the J end by 6 bases, with 10 bases between. The CDR3 has 13 residues. This CDR3 is CASSSLGANEQFF. CDR3 DNA sequence: TGTGCCAGCAGTTCCCTTGGGGCCAATGAGCAGTTCTTC.

CDR3 nucleotide sequence: TGTGCCAGCAGCGACGTAGGAGGGGGCGCGCGGGAAAAACTGTTTTTT. It yields the protein CASSDVGGGAREKLFF. The chain links TRBV5-4 to TRBJ1-4, with 7 bases identical to TRBD1. CDR1 and CDR2 (germline): SGHNT, YYREEE (reference sequence). Germline trimming cut 4 bases from V and 8 bases from J; bases unmatched to any gene: 14. This CDR3 region has 16 residues. The whole variable domain, remainder taken from reference TRBV5-4 and TRBJ1-4, is ETGVTQSPTHLIKTRGQQVTLRCSSQSGHNTVSWYQQALGQGPQFIFQYYREEENGRGNFPPRFSGLQFPNYSSELNVNALELDDSALYLCASSDVGGGAREKLFFGSGTQLSVL.

The rearrangement links TRBV7-6 to TRBJ1-3; D not resolved. There are 11 residues in the CDR3. The V and J ends lost 5 bases and 3 bases respectively, with 2 bases between them. From germline, CDR1 is SGHVS and CDR2 FNYEAQ. The CDR3 loop reads CASSLGNTIYF. CDR3 coding DNA: TGTGCCAGCAGCCTTGGAAACACCATATATTTT. Filled out from reference TRBV7-6 and TRBJ1-3, the complete variable domain reads GAGVSQSPRYKVTKRGQDVALRCDPISGHVSLYWYRQALGQGPEFLTYFNYEAQQDKSGLPNDRFSAERPEGSISTLTIQRTEQRDSAMYRCASSLGNTIYFGEGSWLTVV.

Written as DNA, the CDR3 is TGTGCCAGCACCTTAGGGGGTTATAGCAATCAGCCCCAGCATTTT. Translation gives CASTLGGYSNQPQHF. The gene calls are TRBV5-6 and TRBJ1-5; a possible D gene is TRBD1 (6 bases). CDR3 length equals 15 residues. The germline V gene encodes CDR1 SGHDT and CDR2 YYEEEE. V was cut by 6 bases and J by 0 bases, with 13 bases left in between.

The chain is built from TRBV11-2 and TRBJ2-3; the match to TRBD2 covers 8 bases. The CDR3 consists of 15 residues. Germline trimming cut 2 bases from V and 4 bases from J; bases unmatched to any gene: 5. Germline CDR1 and CDR2: SGHAT and FQNNGV. CDR3 loop: CASSLNRGGADTQYF. The CDR3, as DNA: TGTGCCAGCAGCTTAAACCGGGGGGGTGCAGATACGCAGTATTTT.

The gene calls are TRBV9 and TRBJ1-3; 9 bases are a match to TRBD1. The CDR3 loop spans 15 amino acids. Germline values: CDR1 SGDLS, CDR2 YYNGEE. V shed 4 bases, J shed 2 bases, and the junction held 4 bases outside the gene matches. The CDR3 DNA is TGTGCCAGCAGCAGGGGACAGGGAACTGGAAACACCATATATTTT. Protein sequence: CASSRGQGTGNTIYF.

This rearrangement joins TRBV27 to TRBJ1-1; tentatively, D is TRBD1 (6 bases). V lost 6 bases to trimming and J lost 0 bases, with 8 bases between them. The germline CDR1 and CDR2 sequences are MNHEY and SMNVEV (reference sequence). This CDR3 is built from 13 residues. CDR3 sequence: CASRDSMNTEAFF. The CDR3, as DNA: TGTGCCAGCAGGGACAGTATGAACACTGAAGCTTTCTTT.

The genes are TRBV19 and TRBJ1-2; 10 bases map to TRBD1. V shed 5 bases and J 7 bases; nucleotides not matched to a gene: 10. Germline V gives CDR1 LNHDA, CDR2 SQIVND (reference sequence). This CDR3 is 15 amino acids long. CDR3 DNA: TGTGCCAGTAGTTCCCTCGACAGGGGGCTAGGTGGCTACACCTTC. It encodes CASSSLDRGLGGYTF.

The genes are TRBV11-3 and TRBJ2-2, with D possibly matching TRBD2 (6 bases). Germline CDR1 and CDR2: SGHNT and YENEEA. The CDR3 extends over 16 amino acids. Trimming removed 4 bases from V and 4 bases from J, with 16 bases in between. CDR3 region: CASSSRGLFTTGELFF. The CDR3 bases are TGTGCCAGCAGCTCCCGCGGACTATTCACCACCGGGGAGCTGTTTTTT. Filled out from reference TRBV11-3 and TRBJ2-2, the complete variable domain reads EAGVVQSPRYKIIEKKQPVAFWCNPISGHNTLYWYLQNLGQGPELLIRYENEEAVDDSQLPKDRFSAERLKGVDSTLKIQPAELGDSAVYLCASSSRGLFTTGELFFGEGSRLTVL.

The chain joins TRBV19 to TRBJ2-1; 7 nucleotides align to TRBD2. With V trimmed by 8 bases and J by 8 bases, 9 bases remained unmatched. The CDR3 is made up of 13 amino acids. From germline, CDR1 is LNHDA and CDR2 SQIVND (reference sequence). DNA for the CDR3: TGTGCCAGTTCCCCCGGGACTAACCATGAGCAGTTCTTC. Protein product: CASSPGTNHEQFF.

V gene TRBV28 combines with J gene TRBJ1-4, with D possibly being TRBD1 (6 bases). This CDR3 comprises 15 residues. V lost 4 bases and J lost 6, with 15 bases in between. Germline V CDR1 and CDR2: MDHEN, SYDVKM. The CDR3 sequence: CASSSGGQGHEKLFF. The CDR3 nucleotides read TGTGCCAGCAGTTCGGGAGGGCAGGGGCATGAAAAACTGTTTTTT. Full variable domain (rest looked up from reference TRBV28 and TRBJ1-4): DVKVTQSSRYLVKRTGEKVFLECVQDMDHENMFWYRQDPGLGLRLIYFSYDVKMKEKGDIPEGYSVSREKKERFSLILESASTNQTSMYLCASSSGGQGHEKLFFGSGTQLSVL.